This T cell receptor (beta chain) was identified in a study of glioma-infiltrating T cells after dendritic cell vaccination. Germline values: CDR1 SQVTM, CDR2 ANQGSEA. The ends lost 2 bases at V and 0 bases at J; junction bases unmatched: 14. The CDR3 length is 19 residues. Sequencing used immunoSEQ multiplex PCR; TCRdb keeps in-frame clones, though not all of them. The sample lists about 21,000 clones; roughly 78% were seen once. This sample comprised blood, obtained before dendritic cell vaccination. The rearrangement uses TRBV29-1 and TRBJ2-3; TRBD2 matches 10 bases. This TCR was recovered from a human donor with glioblastoma. CDR3 sequence (DNA): TGCAGCGTTGAATTTATCTTGCTAGCGGGGGCACCTAGCACAGATACGCAGTATTTT. Translated, it gives CSVEFILLAGAPSTDTQYF.